Listed here is a single T cell receptor (beta chain). This CDR3 is built from 18 residues. The V gene's germline CDR1 is SGHRS and CDR2 YFSETQ. J lost 4 bases, V lost 4 bases, and 14 bases had no gene match. Under the authors' procedure: Amplified reference gene primers provided the basis for estimating nucleated cell counts. Sequenced by immunoSEQ multiplex PCR; TCRdb stores in-frame clones only, minus some. The D gene and trimming were derived from the DNA, and the V and J assignments and clone size from that table. Of about 72,000 clones in the sample, 70% to 85% are singletons; the top ten hold about 6.9%. These data come from a study of blood T cell repertoires in COVID-19. Background on the study: Acute and convalescent COVID-19 specimens originated in the United States, Italy and Spain.

The V and J genes are TRBV5-1 and TRBJ1-1, with TRBD1 matching 12 bases. This receptor was obtained from a man in his sixties with acute or convalescent COVID-19. Sequencing used peripheral blood. This CDR3 reads CASSTGTGGANMVTEAFF. CDR3 coding DNA: TGCGCCAGCAGCACCGGGACAGGGGGCGCTAATATGGTCACTGAAGCTTTCTTT.